The clone carrying this T cell receptor beta chain was detected only once. This entry is derived from a study of control samples from healthy donors and cancer patients. This CDR3 is 14 amino acids long. Germline CDR1 is SGHNT and CDR2 is YYREEE (reference sequence). V was clipped by 4 bases and J by 6 bases; unmatched bases: 5. The table came from immunoSEQ multiplex PCR; TCRdb's copy has only in-frame clones and leaves some out. The data show tens of thousands of clones, with about 89% seen just once and less than 10% held by the top ten. Source material: PBMCs. The source of this sequence is a woman between 50 and 59 years old with colorectal cancer. This chain uses TRBV5-4 with TRBJ1-5; TRBD1 aligns across 9 bases. The CDR3 DNA sequence: TGTGCCAGCAGCATACAGGGGGCGGGTCAGCCCCAGCATTTT. It yields the protein CASSIQGAGQPQHF.